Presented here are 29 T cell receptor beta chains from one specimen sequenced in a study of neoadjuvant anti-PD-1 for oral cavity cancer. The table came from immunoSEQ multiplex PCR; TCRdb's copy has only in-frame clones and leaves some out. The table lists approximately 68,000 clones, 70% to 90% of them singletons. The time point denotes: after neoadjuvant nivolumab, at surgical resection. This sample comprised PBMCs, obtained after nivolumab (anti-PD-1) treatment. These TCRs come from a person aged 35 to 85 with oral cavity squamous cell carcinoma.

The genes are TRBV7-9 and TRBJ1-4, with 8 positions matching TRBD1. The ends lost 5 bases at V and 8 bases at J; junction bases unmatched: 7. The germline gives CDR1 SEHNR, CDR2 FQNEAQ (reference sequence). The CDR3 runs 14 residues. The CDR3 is CASSQGQGREKLFF. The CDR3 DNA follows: TGTGCCAGCAGCCAAGGACAGGGTAGGGAAAAACTGTTTTTT.

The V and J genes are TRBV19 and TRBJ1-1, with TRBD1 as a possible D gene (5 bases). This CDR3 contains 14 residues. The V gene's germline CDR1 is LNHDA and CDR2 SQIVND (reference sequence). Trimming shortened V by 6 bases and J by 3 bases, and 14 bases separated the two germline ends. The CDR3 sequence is CASRWGGRDTEAFF. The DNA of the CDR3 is TGTGCCAGTAGATGGGGGGGAAGGGACACTGAAGCTTTCTTT.

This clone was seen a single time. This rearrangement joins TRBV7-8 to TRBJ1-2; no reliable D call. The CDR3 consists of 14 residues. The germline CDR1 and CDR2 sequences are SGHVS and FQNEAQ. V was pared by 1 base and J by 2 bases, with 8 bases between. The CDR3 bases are TGTGCCAGCAGCTTAGGTAGCAGCAACTATGGCTACACCTTC. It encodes CASSLGSSNYGYTF.

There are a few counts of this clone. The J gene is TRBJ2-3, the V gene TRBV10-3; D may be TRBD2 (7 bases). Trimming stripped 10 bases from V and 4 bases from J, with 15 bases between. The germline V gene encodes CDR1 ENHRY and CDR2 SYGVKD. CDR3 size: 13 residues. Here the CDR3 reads CATYGGLADTQYF. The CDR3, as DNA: TGTGCCACCTACGGGGGGCTGGCAGATACGCAGTATTTT.

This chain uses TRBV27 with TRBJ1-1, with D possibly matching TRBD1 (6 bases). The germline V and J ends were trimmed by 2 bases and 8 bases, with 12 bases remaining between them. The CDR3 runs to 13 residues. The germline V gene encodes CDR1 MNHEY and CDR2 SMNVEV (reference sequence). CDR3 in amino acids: CASSLVGGMEAFF. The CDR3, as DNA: TGTGCCAGCAGTTTAGTAGGGGGAATGGAAGCTTTCTTT.

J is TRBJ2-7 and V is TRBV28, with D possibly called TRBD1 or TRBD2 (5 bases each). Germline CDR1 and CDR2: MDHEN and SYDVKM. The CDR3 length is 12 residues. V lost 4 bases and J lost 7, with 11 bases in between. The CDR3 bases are TGTGCCAGCAGTTCGGGACCGGAGGAGCAGTACTTC. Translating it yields CASSSGPEEQYF.

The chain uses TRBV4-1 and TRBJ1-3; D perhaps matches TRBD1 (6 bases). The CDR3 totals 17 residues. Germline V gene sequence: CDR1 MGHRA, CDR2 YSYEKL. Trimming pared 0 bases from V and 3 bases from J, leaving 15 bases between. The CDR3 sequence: CASSQDRYRGGGNTIYF. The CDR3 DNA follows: TGCGCCAGCAGCCAAGATCGATATCGAGGGGGTGGAAACACCATATATTTT.

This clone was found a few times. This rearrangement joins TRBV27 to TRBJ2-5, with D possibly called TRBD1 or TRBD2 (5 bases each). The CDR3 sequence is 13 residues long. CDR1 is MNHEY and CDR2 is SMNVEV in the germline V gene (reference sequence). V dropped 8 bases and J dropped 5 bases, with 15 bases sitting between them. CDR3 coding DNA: TGTGCCAGCTGGGACGGCCCGGGGGAGACCCAGTACTTC. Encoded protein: CASWDGPGETQYF.

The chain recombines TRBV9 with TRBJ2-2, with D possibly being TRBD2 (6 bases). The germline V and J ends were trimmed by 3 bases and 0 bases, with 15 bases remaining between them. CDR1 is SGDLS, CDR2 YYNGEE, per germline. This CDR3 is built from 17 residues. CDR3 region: CASSGSGRWTNTGELFF. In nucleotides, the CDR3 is TGTGCCAGCAGCGGTAGCGGCCGTTGGACGAACACCGGGGAGCTGTTTTTT.

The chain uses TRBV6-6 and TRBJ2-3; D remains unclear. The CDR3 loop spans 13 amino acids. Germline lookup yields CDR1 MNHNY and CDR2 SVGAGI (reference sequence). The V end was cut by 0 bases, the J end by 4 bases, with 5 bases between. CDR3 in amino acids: CASSYSSADTQYF. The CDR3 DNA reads TGTGCCAGCAGTTACTCGTCCGCAGATACGCAGTATTTT.

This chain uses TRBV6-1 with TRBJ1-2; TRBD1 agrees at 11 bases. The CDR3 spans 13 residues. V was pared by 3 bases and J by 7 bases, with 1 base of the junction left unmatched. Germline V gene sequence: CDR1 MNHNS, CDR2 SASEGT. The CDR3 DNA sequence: TGTGCCAGCAGTGAGGGACAGGGGGGTGGCTACACCTTC. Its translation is CASSEGQGGGYTF.

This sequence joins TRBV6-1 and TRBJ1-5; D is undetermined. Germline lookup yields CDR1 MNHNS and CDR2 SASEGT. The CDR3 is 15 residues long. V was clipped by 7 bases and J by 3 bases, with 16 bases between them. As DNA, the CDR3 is TGTGCCAGCAACCCCATTAGGACGGACAATCAGCCCCAGCATTTT. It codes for CASNPIRTDNQPQHF.

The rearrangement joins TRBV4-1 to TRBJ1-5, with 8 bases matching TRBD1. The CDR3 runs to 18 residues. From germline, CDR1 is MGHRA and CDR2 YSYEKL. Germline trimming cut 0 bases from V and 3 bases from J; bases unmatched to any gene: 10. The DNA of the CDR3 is TGCGCCAGCAGCCAAGAAGCACAGGGGGACCATTACAATCAGCCCCAGCATTTT. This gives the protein CASSQEAQGDHYNQPQHF.

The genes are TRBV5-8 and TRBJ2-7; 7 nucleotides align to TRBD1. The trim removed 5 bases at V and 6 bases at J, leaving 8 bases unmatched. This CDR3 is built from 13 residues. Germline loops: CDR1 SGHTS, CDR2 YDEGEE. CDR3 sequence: CASRHYRGSEQYF. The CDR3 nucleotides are TGTGCCAGCAGACACTACAGGGGTAGCGAGCAGTACTTC.

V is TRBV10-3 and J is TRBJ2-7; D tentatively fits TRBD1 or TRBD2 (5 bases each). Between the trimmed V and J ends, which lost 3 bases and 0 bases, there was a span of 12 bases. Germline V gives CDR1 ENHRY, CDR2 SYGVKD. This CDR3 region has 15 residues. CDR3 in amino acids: CAISDRDRSSYEQYF. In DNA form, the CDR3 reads TGTGCCATCAGTGACCGGGACCGAAGCTCCTACGAGCAGTACTTC.

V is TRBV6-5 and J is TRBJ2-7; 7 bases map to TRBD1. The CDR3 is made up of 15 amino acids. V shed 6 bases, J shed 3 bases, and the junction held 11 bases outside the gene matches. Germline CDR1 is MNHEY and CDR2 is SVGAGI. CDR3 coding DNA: TGTGCCAGCAGGGTCGACTGGGACAGAGTCTACGAGCAGTACTTC. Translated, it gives CASRVDWDRVYEQYF.

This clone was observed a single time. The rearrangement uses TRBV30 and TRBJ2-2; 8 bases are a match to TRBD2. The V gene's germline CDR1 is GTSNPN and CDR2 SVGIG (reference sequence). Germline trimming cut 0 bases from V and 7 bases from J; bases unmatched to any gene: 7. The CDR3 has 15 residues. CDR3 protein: CAWSVQRGRSGELFF. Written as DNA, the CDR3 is TGTGCCTGGAGTGTCCAGCGGGGGAGGAGCGGGGAGCTGTTTTTT.

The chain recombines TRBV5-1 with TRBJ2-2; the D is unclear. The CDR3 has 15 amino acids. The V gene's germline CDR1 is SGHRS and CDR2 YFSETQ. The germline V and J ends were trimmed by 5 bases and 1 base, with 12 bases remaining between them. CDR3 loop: CASRSNLLNTGELFF. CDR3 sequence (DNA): TGCGCCAGCAGGTCCAACCTACTGAACACCGGGGAGCTGTTTTTT.

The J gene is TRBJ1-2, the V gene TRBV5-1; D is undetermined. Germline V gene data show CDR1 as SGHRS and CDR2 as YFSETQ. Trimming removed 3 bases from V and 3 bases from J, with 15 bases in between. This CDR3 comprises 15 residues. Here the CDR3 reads CASSSDGLRDYGYTF. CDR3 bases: TGCGCCAGCAGCTCGGACGGACTTAGAGACTATGGCTACACCTTC.

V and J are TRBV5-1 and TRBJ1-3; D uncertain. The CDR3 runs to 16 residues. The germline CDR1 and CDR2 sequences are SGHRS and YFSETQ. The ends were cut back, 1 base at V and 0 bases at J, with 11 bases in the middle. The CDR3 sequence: CASSLSGSLSGNTIYF. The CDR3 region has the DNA TGCGCCAGCAGCTTGTCGGGCAGTCTCTCTGGAAACACCATATATTTT.

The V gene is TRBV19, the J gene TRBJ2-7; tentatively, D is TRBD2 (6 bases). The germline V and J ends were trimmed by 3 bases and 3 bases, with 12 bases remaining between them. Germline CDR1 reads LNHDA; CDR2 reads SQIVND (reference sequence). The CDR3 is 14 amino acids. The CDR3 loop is CASSIVRGDYEQYF. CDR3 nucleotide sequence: TGTGCCAGTAGTATTGTTCGCGGGGACTACGAGCAGTACTTC.

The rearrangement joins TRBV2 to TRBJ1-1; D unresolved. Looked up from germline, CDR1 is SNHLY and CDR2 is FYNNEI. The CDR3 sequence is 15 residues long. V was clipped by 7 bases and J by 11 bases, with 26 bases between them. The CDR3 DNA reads TGTGCCAGCAAATTACGGGCCGTGTCACTCTGGAGTGCTTTCTTT. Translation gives CASKLRAVSLWSAFF.

CDR3 loop: CASNKQGRADTQYF. Written as DNA, the CDR3 is TGCGCCAGCAACAAACAGGGTCGTGCAGATACGCAGTATTTT. The chain recombines TRBV10-2 with TRBJ2-3; D possibly corresponds to TRBD1 (6 bases). This CDR3 comprises 14 residues. Germline CDR1 and CDR2: WSHSY and SAAADI. V was clipped by 7 bases and J by 4 bases, with 15 bases between them.

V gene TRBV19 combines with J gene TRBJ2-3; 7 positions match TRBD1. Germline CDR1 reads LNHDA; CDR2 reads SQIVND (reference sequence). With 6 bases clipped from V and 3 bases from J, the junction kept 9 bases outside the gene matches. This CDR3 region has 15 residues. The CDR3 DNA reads TGTGCCAGTAGAAGACAGGGCGGGTTTACAGATACGCAGTATTTT. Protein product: CASRRQGGFTDTQYF.

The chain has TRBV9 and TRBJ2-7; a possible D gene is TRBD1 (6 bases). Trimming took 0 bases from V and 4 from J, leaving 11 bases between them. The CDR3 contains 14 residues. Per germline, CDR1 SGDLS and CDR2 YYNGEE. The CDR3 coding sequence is TGTGCCAGCAGCGTAGACGTGGGGGCGTACGAGCAGTACTTC. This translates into CASSVDVGAYEQYF.

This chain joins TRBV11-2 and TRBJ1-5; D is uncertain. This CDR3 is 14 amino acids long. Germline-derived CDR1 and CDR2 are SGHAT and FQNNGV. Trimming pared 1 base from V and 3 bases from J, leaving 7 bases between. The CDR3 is CASSLVGINQPQHF. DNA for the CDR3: TGTGCCAGCAGCTTAGTAGGGATCAATCAGCCCCAGCATTTT.

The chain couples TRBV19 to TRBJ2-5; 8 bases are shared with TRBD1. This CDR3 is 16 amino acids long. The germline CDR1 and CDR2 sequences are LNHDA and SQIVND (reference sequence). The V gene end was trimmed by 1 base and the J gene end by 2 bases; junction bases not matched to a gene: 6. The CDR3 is CASSIVGRGPQETQYF. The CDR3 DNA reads TGTGCCAGTAGTATAGTTGGCAGGGGGCCTCAAGAGACCCAGTACTTC.

The CDR3 bases are TGTGCCAGCAGCTCCGGGACGACTCATGGGAATTATGGCTACACCTTC. Its translation is CASSSGTTHGNYGYTF. V is TRBV11-2 and J is TRBJ1-2; weak D call: TRBD1 (5 bases). Trimming shortened V by 4 bases and J by 5 bases, and 20 bases separated the two germline ends. The CDR3 is made up of 16 amino acids. Germline CDR1 reads SGHAT; CDR2 reads FQNNGV.

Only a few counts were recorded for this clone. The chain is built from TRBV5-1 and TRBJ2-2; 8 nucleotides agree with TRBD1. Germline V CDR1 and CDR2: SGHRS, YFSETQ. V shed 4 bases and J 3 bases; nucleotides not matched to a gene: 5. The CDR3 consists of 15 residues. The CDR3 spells CASSTRQGYTGELFF. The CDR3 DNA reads TGCGCCAGCAGCACACGACAGGGGTACACCGGGGAGCTGTTTTTT.